This TCR beta chain was retrieved from a study of a mutant IDH1 vaccine in newly diagnosed glioma. Time point described: week 47, end of study. Topical imiquimod accompanied each vaccine dose, which consisted of 300 ug of mutant IDH1 20-mer peptide. As for this clone: The antigen is undetermined.

Repertoires were generated with immunoSEQ multiplex PCR, while TCRdb's copy carries only in-frame clones and drops some. This sample has about 94,000 clones, with 89% found just once. The germline V and J ends were trimmed by 0 bases and 0 bases, with 13 bases remaining between them. Germline-derived CDR1 and CDR2 are SGDLS and YYNGEE. CDR3 size: 17 residues. The J gene is TRBJ1-3, the V gene TRBV9, with a tentative D call TRBD1 (5 bases). Sequenced here: PBMCs, sampled from a glioma patient whose treatment included an IDH1 peptide vaccine. The source is a woman aged 45 to 65 with glioma. The CDR3 DNA reads TGTGCCAGCAGCGTAGACCACTCAGGGAGCTCTGGAAACACCATATATTTT. Its protein is CASSVDHSGSSGNTIYF. The variable domain in full, completed from reference TRBV9 and TRBJ1-3, reads DSGVTQTPKHLITATGQRVTLRCSPRSGDLSVYWYQQSLDQGLQFLIQYYNGEERAKGNILERFSAQQFPDLHSELNLSSLELGDSALYFCASSVDHSGSSGNTIYFGEGSWLTVV.